The rows below give T cell receptor beta chains drawn from one sample of a study of cytomegalovirus exposure and HLA in healthy donors. TCRdb keeps only in-frame clones here, not all; method: immunoSEQ multiplex PCR. The profile covers some 120,000 clones, with around 82% appearing a single time and 0.95% to 1.5% taken by the ten largest. Material: PBMCs. Every receptor here comes from a man between 50 and 59 years old in good health and CMV-seronegative. Both conserved end residues are part of each CDR3. Fields, in order: J gene, V gene, CDR3 protein.

j_call: TRBJ2-2
v_call: TRBV27
cdr3_aa: CASRRVANTGELFF

j_call: TRBJ1-1
v_call: TRBV7-8
cdr3_aa: CASSLGRVGEKSTEAFF

j_call: TRBJ1-2
v_call: TRBV29-1
cdr3_aa: CSVAPGTGDYGYTF

j_call: TRBJ2-7
v_call: TRBV28
cdr3_aa: CASSLSLLRSSYEQYF

j_call: TRBJ1-4
v_call: TRBV9
cdr3_aa: CASSLGTGGEKLFF

j_call: TRBJ1-2
v_call: TRBV10-3
cdr3_aa: CAISESRTEDGYTF

j_call: TRBJ1-5
v_call: TRBV18
cdr3_aa: CASSPGGSNQPQHF

j_call: TRBJ2-7
v_call: TRBV5-1
cdr3_aa: CASSLRTAEEQYF

j_call: TRBJ2-7
v_call: TRBV6-6
cdr3_aa: CASSGRGLAAREQYF

j_call: TRBJ2-3
v_call: TRBV5-1
cdr3_aa: CASSTLPGGPGTQYF

j_call: TRBJ2-5
v_call: TRBV11-2
cdr3_aa: CASRPGVRETQYF

j_call: TRBJ2-5
v_call: TRBV5-1
cdr3_aa: CASSGSWASGSRETQYF

j_call: TRBJ1-4
v_call: TRBV5-1
cdr3_aa: CASSLEAASEKLFF

j_call: TRBJ2-7
v_call: TRBV10-3
cdr3_aa: CAIRAQAAAYEQYF

j_call: TRBJ2-2
v_call: TRBV27
cdr3_aa: CASSLGTGTNTGELFF

j_call: TRBJ2-5
v_call: TRBV28
cdr3_aa: CASSTSRVPTGTQYF

j_call: TRBJ2-1
v_call: TRBV28
cdr3_aa: CASSLVGQGGPLDEQFF

j_call: TRBJ2-1
v_call: TRBV21-1
cdr3_aa: CASSKGQGNEQFF

j_call: TRBJ1-2
v_call: TRBV6-5
cdr3_aa: CASSYYGQDPNYGYTF

j_call: TRBJ2-1
v_call: TRBV28
cdr3_aa: CASSGLARRTFDTMGEQFF

j_call: TRBJ2-1
v_call: TRBV6-5
cdr3_aa: CASSKDRYEQFF

j_call: TRBJ2-1
v_call: TRBV4-3
cdr3_aa: CASSQDYQGMNEQFF

j_call: TRBJ2-3
v_call: TRBV5-5
cdr3_aa: CASSRWEGGTDTQYF

j_call: TRBJ2-7
v_call: TRBV6-6
cdr3_aa: CASSPHERETGEQYF

j_call: TRBJ2-1
v_call: TRBV28
cdr3_aa: CATTSSYNEQFF

j_call: TRBJ2-7
v_call: TRBV6-1
cdr3_aa: CASSGEVGLGEQYF

j_call: TRBJ1-2
v_call: TRBV5-4
cdr3_aa: CASSSPSSGNYGYTF

j_call: TRBJ2-5
v_call: TRBV5-8
cdr3_aa: CASSHGQRQETQYF

j_call: TRBJ2-5
v_call: TRBV11-2
cdr3_aa: CASSLGLEETQYF

j_call: TRBJ1-4
v_call: TRBV19
cdr3_aa: CASSIQGPSTNEKLFF

j_call: TRBJ2-1
v_call: TRBV6-5
cdr3_aa: CASSYSGQGTNEQFF

j_call: TRBJ1-1
v_call: TRBV6-1
cdr3_aa: CASWTGAEFTEAFF

j_call: TRBJ1-3
v_call: TRBV7-9
cdr3_aa: CASSFPGSAGNTIYF

j_call: TRBJ2-7
v_call: TRBV27
cdr3_aa: CASSFRGGFLSYEQYF

j_call: TRBJ1-1
v_call: TRBV30
cdr3_aa: CAWSVKTGTEAFF

j_call: TRBJ2-1
v_call: TRBV29-1
cdr3_aa: CSVVLRHNEQFF

j_call: TRBJ2-2
v_call: TRBV10-3
cdr3_aa: CATGTGGGTGELFF

j_call: TRBJ1-5
v_call: TRBV28
cdr3_aa: CASSSGQGERNQPQHF

j_call: TRBJ2-3
v_call: TRBV11-2
cdr3_aa: CASNPSSGRTQYF

j_call: TRBJ2-5
v_call: TRBV2
cdr3_aa: CASRTGGWETQYF

j_call: TRBJ1-5
v_call: TRBV5-1
cdr3_aa: CASSLERPGDQPQHF